The 30 T cell receptor beta chains listed next were all sequenced from one sample in a study of shared clonotypes between healthy human individuals. Clones were read by immunoSEQ multiplex PCR, and TCRdb kept only the in-frame ones, dropping some. This repertoire shows 1,500,000 or so clones, approximately 98.5% found once; its top ten account for 0.36%. Material for sequencing was naive CD4+ T cells sorted from blood. Subset denoted: CD45RA+ positively selected. These receptors were taken from a man younger than 40 in good health.

This sequence joins TRBV18 and TRBJ1-1; D gene uncertain. Trimming took 3 bases from V and 4 from J, leaving 12 bases between them. The CDR3 spans 14 residues. Germline V gene sequence: CDR1 KGHSH, CDR2 LQKENI. The CDR3 loop is CASSPRTASTEAFF. DNA for the CDR3: TGTGCCAGCTCACCCCGAACAGCCTCCACTGAAGCTTTCTTT.

Only a few counts were recorded for this clone. J is TRBJ1-3 and V is TRBV10-3; D possibly corresponds to TRBD1 (6 bases). CDR3 length: 16 amino acids. V lost 4 bases to trimming and J lost 0 bases, with 13 bases between them. CDR1 ENHRY and CDR2 SYGVKD come from the germline V gene. CDR3 DNA: TGTGCCATCAGTGCTGACAGGTTTGACTCTGGAAACACCATATATTTT. This translates into CAISADRFDSGNTIYF.

This chain connects TRBV10-3 to TRBJ2-7, with a weak D call TRBD2 (6 bases). The germline V and J ends were trimmed by 11 bases and 3 bases, with 14 bases remaining between them. This CDR3 spans 12 amino acids. The germline CDR1 and CDR2 sequences are ENHRY and SYGVKD. Here the CDR3 DNA reads TGTGCCGGCGGAGGGAACAGCTACGAGCAGTACTTC. Translating it yields CAGGGNSYEQYF.

This clone appeared once. This chain connects TRBV11-2 to TRBJ2-1, with D unclear. This CDR3 has 16 residues. Germline values: CDR1 SGHAT, CDR2 FQNNGV. The V and J ends lost 1 base and 5 bases respectively, with 15 bases between them. CDR3 residues: CASSLGSIGPNNEQFF. For the CDR3, the DNA is TGTGCCAGCAGCTTAGGGTCGATTGGGCCCAACAATGAGCAGTTCTTC.

This clone showed up just once. As DNA, the CDR3 is TGTGCCAGCAGTTATGGCCAGGGGGGAAAGCAGCAGTACTTC. It specifies CASSYGQGGKQQYF. This chain uses TRBV6-5 with TRBJ2-7; a weak D match, TRBD1 (7 bases). The germline gives CDR1 MNHEY, CDR2 SVGAGI. The CDR3 has 14 amino acids. The V and J ends lost 3 bases and 8 bases respectively, with 17 bases between them.

The chain carries TRBV5-1 and TRBJ2-3; D is undetermined. The ends were cut back, 0 bases at V and 2 bases at J, with 10 bases in the middle. The CDR3 totals 15 residues. Germline CDR1 is SGHRS and CDR2 is YFSETQ. CDR3 residues: CASSLGRSYTDTQYF. CDR3 DNA sequence: TGCGCCAGCAGCTTGGGACGGAGTTACACAGATACGCAGTATTTT.

The V call is TRBV7-2, the J call TRBJ2-1; 7 bases match TRBD2. Germline-derived CDR1 and CDR2 are SGHTA and FQGNSA. The CDR3 runs to 15 residues. J gave up 7 bases and V 5 bases, and 11 bases lay outside the gene matches. CDR3 DNA: TGTGCCAGCAGCCCTTTGACGGGAGGTGATAATGAGCAGTTCTTC. This sequence encodes CASSPLTGGDNEQFF. Drawing the rest from reference TRBV7-2 and TRBJ2-1, the complete variable domain is GAGVSQSPSNKVTEKGKDVELRCDPISGHTALYWYRQSLGQGLEFLIYFQGNSAPDKSGLPSDRFSAERTGGSVSTLTIQRTQQEDSAVYLCASSPLTGGDNEQFFGPGTRLTVL.

This clone was observed a single time. The chain is built from TRBV7-9 and TRBJ2-1; TRBD2 is a possible D gene (5 bases). Per the germline V gene, CDR1 is SEHNR and CDR2 is FQNEAQ (reference sequence). V gave up 1 base and J gave up 11 bases, with 9 bases separating them. The CDR3 runs 12 residues. CDR3 bases: TGTGCCAGCAGCTTAGAGACTACCCAGCAGTTCTTC. The encoded protein is CASSLETTQQFF. Together with reference TRBV7-9 and TRBJ2-1, the CDR3 gives the full variable domain: DTGVSQNPRHKITKRGQNVTFRCDPISEHNRLYWYRQTLGQGPEFLTYFQNEAQLEKSRLLSDRFSAERPKGSFSTLEIQRTEQGDSAMYLCASSLETTQQFFGPGTRLTVL.

The V gene is TRBV29-1, the J gene TRBJ2-7, with 10 bases identical to TRBD2. The CDR3 is made up of 14 amino acids. With 6 bases clipped from V and 5 bases from J, the junction kept 10 bases outside the gene matches. CDR1 SQVTM and CDR2 ANQGSEA come from the germline V gene. The CDR3 spells CSVVPGLAFHEQYF. DNA of the CDR3: TGCAGCGTCGTACCGGGACTAGCGTTTCACGAGCAGTACTTC.

This rearrangement joins TRBV5-1 to TRBJ2-1; 9 nucleotides line up with TRBD2. This CDR3 region has 16 residues. Germline V gene sequence: CDR1 SGHRS, CDR2 YFSETQ. V was clipped by 1 base and J by 8 bases; unmatched bases: 10. This CDR3 is CASSLFLAGGSDEQFF. The CDR3 coding sequence is TGCGCCAGCAGCTTGTTTCTGGCGGGAGGGAGTGATGAGCAGTTCTTC.

This chain connects TRBV7-9 to TRBJ2-3; D might be TRBD2 (5 bases). This CDR3 spans 18 amino acids. Trimming left V 4 bases short and J 1 base short, with 21 bases between. CDR1 and CDR2 from the germline V gene are SEHNR and FQNEAQ (reference sequence). The DNA of the CDR3 is TGTGCCAGCAGCTCCATCCCTTTGTGGGGAGAGGGCACAGATACGCAGTATTTT. Translating it yields CASSSIPLWGEGTDTQYF. Together with reference TRBV7-9 and TRBJ2-3, the CDR3 gives the full variable domain: DTGVSQNPRHKITKRGQNVTFRCDPISEHNRLYWYRQTLGQGPEFLTYFQNEAQLEKSRLLSDRFSAERPKGSFSTLEIQRTEQGDSAMYLCASSSIPLWGEGTDTQYFGPGTRLTVL.

Concerning this clone itself: Distinct nucleotide sequences in the sample also encode this CDR3. This chain uses TRBV5-1 with TRBJ2-3; D is perhaps TRBD1 (6 bases). Germline assignment: CDR1 SGHRS and CDR2 YFSETQ. V was cut by 4 bases and J by 5 bases, with 14 bases left in between. CDR3 length equals 14 residues. As DNA, the CDR3 is TGCGCCAGCAGCCCACAGGGATTGGGAGATACGCAGTATTTT. Encoded protein: CASSPQGLGDTQYF.

The rearrangement joins TRBV2 to TRBJ2-7; the D gene is possibly TRBD1 (5 bases). Trimming took 8 bases from V and 1 from J, leaving 15 bases between them. CDR3 length: 14 amino acids. The germline CDR1 and CDR2 sequences are SNHLY and FYNNEI. CDR3 DNA sequence: TGTGCCAGCCGAAAAATAGACAGTTCCTACGAGCAGTACTTC. It encodes CASRKIDSSYEQYF.

For this clone: An end of the junction does not agree with germline; a read error may underlie this. The chain is built from TRBV28 and TRBJ2-2, with 8 bases that match TRBD1. The CDR3 has 14 amino acids. Germline V gene sequence: CDR1 MDHEN, CDR2 SYDVKM. The CDR3 reads CASSRTGNPGELFF. The CDR3 nucleotides read TGTGCCAGCAGCCGGACAGGGAACCCCGGGGAGCTGTTTTTT.

The chain joins TRBV28 to TRBJ2-7, with 7 bases lining up with TRBD2. The CDR3 runs to 14 residues. J gave up 3 bases and V 8 bases, and 10 bases lay outside the gene matches. Germline CDR1 and CDR2: MDHEN and SYDVKM. The CDR3 coding sequence is TGTGCCAGCTATGGGGGGGTCCCCCTCTACGAGCAGTACTTC. Translation gives CASYGGVPLYEQYF. The whole variable domain, remainder taken from reference TRBV28 and TRBJ2-7, is DVKVTQSSRYLVKRTGEKVFLECVQDMDHENMFWYRQDPGLGLRLIYFSYDVKMKEKGDIPEGYSVSREKKERFSLILESASTNQTSMYLCASYGGVPLYEQYFGPGTRLTVT.

The V gene is TRBV2, the J gene TRBJ2-3, with D hard to call. In germline, CDR1 is SNHLY, CDR2 FYNNEI. CDR3 length equals 11 residues. With 6 bases removed from V and 4 bases from J, the gap between germline ends came to 5 bases. The CDR3 is CASRESDTQYF. CDR3 in DNA: TGTGCCAGCAGGGAGTCAGATACGCAGTATTTT.

This chain uses TRBV27 with TRBJ1-1, with D perhaps TRBD1 (5 bases). CDR1 and CDR2 from the germline V gene are MNHEY and SMNVEV (reference sequence). This CDR3 has 14 residues. Trimming cost V 2 bases and J 7 bases, with 14 bases left between them. CDR3 residues: CASSLRDGIYEAFF. CDR3 in DNA: TGTGCCAGCAGTTTAAGGGACGGAATTTATGAAGCTTTCTTT.

V gene TRBV10-2 combines with J gene TRBJ2-7; perhaps TRBD1 as D (5 bases). CDR1 is WSHSY and CDR2 is SAAADI in the germline V gene. V was pared by 6 bases and J by 0 bases, with 12 bases between. The CDR3 totals 14 residues. As DNA, the CDR3 is TGCGCCAGCAGCAGGGCGGTTAGCTCCTACGAGCAGTACTTC. This encodes CASSRAVSSYEQYF.

The CDR3 region has the DNA TGCGCCAGCAGCTTGACAGGGGTTTGGGGATTAGGAGAGACCCAGTACTTC. Translated: CASSLTGVWGLGETQYF. The V call is TRBV5-1, the J call TRBJ2-5; 7 positions agree with TRBD1. The CDR3 has 17 amino acids. Germline V gives CDR1 SGHRS, CDR2 YFSETQ. Trimming at V came to 1 base and at J to 4 bases, leaving 13 bases not matched to a gene. The whole variable domain, filled in from reference TRBV5-1 and TRBJ2-5, reads KAGVTQTPRYLIKTRGQQVTLSCSPISGHRSVSWYQQTPGQGLQFLFEYFSETQRNKGNFPGRFSGRQFSNSRSEMNVSTLELGDSALYLCASSLTGVWGLGETQYFGPGTRLLVL.

V and J are TRBV7-2 and TRBJ2-3, with D uncertain. The CDR3 is 13 residues long. The germline V and J ends were trimmed by 7 bases and 8 bases, with 16 bases remaining between them. In germline, CDR1 is SGHTA, CDR2 FQGNSA. The CDR3 is CASTPLGLGTQYF. The CDR3 DNA sequence: TGTGCCAGCACCCCTCTAGGGCTTGGTACGCAGTATTTT.

The rearrangement joins TRBV5-1 to TRBJ2-1; D is unresolved. V was cut by 0 bases and J by 4 bases, with 14 bases left in between. The germline CDR1 and CDR2 sequences are SGHRS and YFSETQ. CDR3 size: 16 residues. In nucleotides, the CDR3 is TGCGCCAGCAGCTTGGTGGCAGGAACCCTATACAATGAGCAGTTCTTC. It is translated as CASSLVAGTLYNEQFF.

The chain recombines TRBV2 with TRBJ2-7; 11 bases agree with TRBD2. Germline-derived CDR1 and CDR2 are SNHLY and FYNNEI. This CDR3 contains 15 residues. Trimming at V came to 6 bases and at J to 0 bases, leaving 4 bases not matched to a gene. CDR3 region: CASRDSGRASYEQYF. The DNA of the CDR3 is TGTGCCAGCAGGGATAGCGGGAGGGCCTCCTACGAGCAGTACTTC. Combining the CDR3 with reference TRBV2 and TRBJ2-7 gives the whole variable domain EPEVTQTPSHQVTQMGQEVILRCVPISNHLYFYWYRQILGQKVEFLVSFYNNEISEKSEIFDDQFSVERPDGSNFTLKIRSTKLEDSAMYFCASRDSGRASYEQYFGPGTRLTVT.

The chain links TRBV5-1 to TRBJ1-2; 10 bases agree with TRBD1. The germline CDR1 and CDR2 sequences are SGHRS and YFSETQ. The J segment lost 5 bases and the V segment lost 4 bases, leaving 8 bases of the junction unmatched. This CDR3 has 15 amino acids. The CDR3 sequence: CASSGDRGRGYGYTF. The CDR3 bases are TGCGCCAGCAGCGGGGACAGGGGAAGGGGATATGGCTACACCTTC.

The chain is built from TRBV2 and TRBJ1-2; weak D call: TRBD1 (5 bases). CDR3 length equals 13 residues. CDR1 and CDR2 from the germline V gene are SNHLY and FYNNEI. V lost 5 bases and J 3 bases, leaving 10 bases between the germline ends. Here the CDR3 reads CASSQGEDYGYTF. Here the CDR3 DNA reads TGTGCCAGCAGTCAGGGAGAGGACTATGGCTACACCTTC.

The rearrangement links TRBV14 to TRBJ2-1; 11 bases align to TRBD2. The J segment lost 4 bases and the V segment lost 5 bases, leaving 4 bases of the junction unmatched. The germline V gene encodes CDR1 SGHDN and CDR2 FVKESK. The CDR3 runs to 15 residues. The CDR3 here is CASSSGTSGYNEQFF. The CDR3 region has the DNA TGTGCCAGCAGCTCCGGGACTAGCGGTTACAATGAGCAGTTCTTC.

This clone was found once. This rearrangement joins TRBV28 to TRBJ1-5; 7 bases map to TRBD1. Per the germline V gene, CDR1 is MDHEN and CDR2 is SYDVKM. The CDR3 runs 15 residues. Trimming removed 7 bases from V and 8 bases from J; junction bases left unmatched: 14. This CDR3 reads CASNTLGRGQEPQHF. DNA of the CDR3: TGTGCCAGCAACACCTTAGGAAGGGGGCAAGAGCCCCAGCATTTT. Full variable domain (outside the CDR3, taken from reference TRBV28 and TRBJ1-5): DVKVTQSSRYLVKRTGEKVFLECVQDMDHENMFWYRQDPGLGLRLIYFSYDVKMKEKGDIPEGYSVSREKKERFSLILESASTNQTSMYLCASNTLGRGQEPQHFGDGTRLSIL.

The rearrangement joins TRBV19 to TRBJ2-1, with 11 bases that match TRBD2. Germline V CDR1 and CDR2: LNHDA, SQIVND (reference sequence). The CDR3 sequence is 16 residues long. V dropped 1 base and J dropped 8; count of bases not matched to a gene: 7. CDR3: CASSIASVAGGHEQFF. CDR3 sequence (DNA): TGTGCCAGTAGTATAGCATCAGTAGCGGGAGGGCATGAGCAGTTCTTC.

This chain joins TRBV5-6 and TRBJ2-2, with D uncertain. The V end lost 2 bases, the J end lost 5 bases, and 10 bases lay between the germline ends. CDR1 is SGHDT, CDR2 YYEEEE, per germline. There are 14 residues in the CDR3. CDR3 DNA sequence: TGTGCCAGCAGCTTAAGGGCTGGAACCGGGGAGCTGTTTTTT. Encoded protein: CASSLRAGTGELFF.

The CDR3 region is CASSHPPQTDTQYF. As DNA, the CDR3 is TGCGCCAGCAGCCACCCACCGCAGACAGATACGCAGTATTTT. The rearrangement joins TRBV4-3 to TRBJ2-3; D ambiguous. The germline V gene has CDR1 LGHNA and CDR2 YSLEER. The CDR3 sequence is 14 residues long. V lost 3 bases and J lost 3, with 10 bases in between.

CDR3 bases: TGTGCCAGCAGCTTTGGTGAAAACTACGAGCAGTACTTC. This sequence encodes CASSFGENYEQYF. The rearrangement uses TRBV11-3 and TRBJ2-7; D ambiguous. V was cut by 3 bases and J by 3 bases, with 9 bases left in between. CDR3 length: 13 residues. The germline V gene has CDR1 SGHNT and CDR2 YENEEA.